This T cell receptor (beta chain) stems from a study of T-cell memory formation after mild COVID-19. Constant-segment primers served in 5'RACE that generated TCR alpha and TCR beta cDNA libraries bearing sample barcodes and UMIs. TCRdb itself ran the 5' RACE reads through MiXCR, one entry per CDR3 protein. Counted here are over 55,000 distinct CDR3 sequences, more than 9% occurring once; the ten biggest clones make up around 25%. CDR3 size: 13 residues. Germline CDR1 and CDR2: SGHRS and YFSETQ. V lost 5 bases and J 5 bases, leaving 13 bases between the germline ends. This chain joins TRBV5-1 and TRBJ1-1; D possibly corresponds to TRBD1 (6 bases). The TCR was taken from a man in his late teens or twenties who had mild COVID-19 (a few samples of this study predate the infection). Cell type and time point are not known. What was sequenced was PBMCs or a T cell subset sorted from them (not recorded which). CDR3 amino acids: CASSSQGRTEAFF. DNA for the CDR3: TGCGCCAGCAGTTCCCAGGGGCGAACTGAAGCTTTCTTT.